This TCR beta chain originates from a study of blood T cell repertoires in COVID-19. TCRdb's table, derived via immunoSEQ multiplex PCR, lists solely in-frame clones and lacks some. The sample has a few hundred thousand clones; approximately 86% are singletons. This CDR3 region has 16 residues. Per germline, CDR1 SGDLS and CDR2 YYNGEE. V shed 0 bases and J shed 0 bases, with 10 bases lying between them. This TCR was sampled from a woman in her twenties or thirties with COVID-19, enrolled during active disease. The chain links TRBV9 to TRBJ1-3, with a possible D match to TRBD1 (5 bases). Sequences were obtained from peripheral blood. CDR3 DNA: TGTGCCAGCAGCGTAGCTAACAGGATCTCTGGAAACACCATATATTTT. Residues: CASSVANRISGNTIYF.